Below, 32 T cell receptor beta chains from the same sample are listed, as sequenced in a study of blood T cell repertoires in COVID-19. The protocol was immunoSEQ multiplex PCR, while the TCRdb copy is restricted to in-frame clones and leaves out a portion. This table holds around 150,000 clones, just under 90% found once. Sequenced material: peripheral blood. The receptors derive from a woman aged 40-49 years with acute or convalescent COVID-19.

This chain links TRBV5-1 with TRBJ2-3; a weak D match, TRBD1 (7 bases). Germline CDR1 and CDR2: SGHRS and YFSETQ. The CDR3 covers 16 residues. V shed 4 bases and J shed 2 bases, with 17 bases lying between them. This chain's CDR3 is CASSGGQGDLTDTQYF. CDR3 DNA: TGCGCCAGCAGCGGGGGGCAGGGGGACCTCACAGATACGCAGTATTTT.

The V call is TRBV6-5, the J call TRBJ2-2, with 10 nucleotides matching TRBD2. Germline V gives CDR1 MNHEY, CDR2 SVGAGI. The CDR3 is 13 residues long. J was trimmed by 6 bases and V by 6 bases; bases with no gene match: 1. The CDR3 loop reads CASSLAGAGELFF. The CDR3, as DNA: TGTGCCAGCAGCCTAGCGGGAGCCGGGGAGCTGTTTTTT.

This rearrangement joins TRBV19 to TRBJ1-5; possibly TRBD1 for D (5 bases). In germline, CDR1 is LNHDA, CDR2 SQIVND (reference sequence). V lost 5 bases and J lost 0, with 20 bases in between. The CDR3 spans 18 residues. CDR3 bases: TGTGCCAGTAGTCCTCAAGGGGCAGGAGCCTATAGCAATCAGCCCCAGCATTTT. Translation: CASSPQGAGAYSNQPQHF.

The chain employs TRBV5-4 and TRBJ2-5, with D possibly TRBD2 on 5 matching bases. The CDR3 runs to 16 residues. Germline values: CDR1 SGHNT, CDR2 YYREEE (reference sequence). V was clipped by 2 bases and J by 2 bases, with 16 bases between them. CDR3 in DNA: TGTGCCAGCAGCTTTAGCGTTTCGGCGGCGCAAGAGACCCAGTACTTC. Protein sequence: CASSFSVSAAQETQYF.

The gene calls are TRBV6-5 and TRBJ1-1; 10 bases are a match to TRBD1. V gave up 5 bases and J gave up 8 bases; unmatched junction bases: 5. This CDR3 comprises 13 residues. Germline loops: CDR1 MNHEY, CDR2 SVGAGI. CDR3: CASSRQGAVEAFF. In DNA, the CDR3 is TGTGCCAGCAGTCGACAGGGGGCCGTAGAAGCTTTCTTT.

This rearrangement joins TRBV4-1 to TRBJ1-4, with 9 positions matching TRBD1. V shed 4 bases, J shed 8 bases, and the junction held 8 bases outside the gene matches. The CDR3 is made up of 15 amino acids. CDR1 and CDR2 (germline): MGHRA, YSYEKL. The CDR3, as DNA: TGCGCCAGCAGCCCACGGGACAGGGTGGAAGAAAAACTGTTTTTT. Translated: CASSPRDRVEEKLFF.

The V gene is TRBV27, the J gene TRBJ2-3; 9 positions agree with TRBD2. There are 14 residues in the CDR3. With 9 bases clipped from V and 6 bases from J, the junction kept 10 bases outside the gene matches. The germline gives CDR1 MNHEY, CDR2 SMNVEV (reference sequence). CDR3 loop: CASNPAGGWDTQYF. The CDR3 coding sequence is TGTGCCAGTAACCCCGCGGGAGGGTGGGATACGCAGTATTTT.

The chain uses TRBV24-1 and TRBJ1-6; 9 positions match TRBD1. Germline-derived CDR1 and CDR2 are KGHDR and SFDVKD. V was pared by 4 bases and J by 8 bases, with 8 bases of the junction left unmatched. There are 16 residues in the CDR3. The CDR3 nucleotides are TGTGCCACCAGTGACCCTCGACAGGGGGGGGATTCACCCCTCCACTTT. As protein: CATSDPRQGGDSPLHF.

V usage is TRBV19 and J usage is TRBJ1-6; D call uncertain. The CDR3 has 16 amino acids. V was shortened by 2 bases and J by 6 bases, with 14 bases between the two germline ends. Germline V gene sequence: CDR1 LNHDA, CDR2 SQIVND (reference sequence). The CDR3 region has the DNA TGTGCCAGTAGTATAAGCGCGACGGAAATTAATTCACCCCTCCACTTT. Protein: CASSISATEINSPLHF. Variable domain in full (rest from reference TRBV19 and TRBJ1-6): DGGITQSPKYLFRKEGQNVTLSCEQNLNHDAMYWYRQDPGQGLRLIYYSQIVNDFQKGDIAEGYSVSREKKESFPLTVTSAQKNPTAFYLCASSISATEINSPLHFGNGTRLTVT.

V usage is TRBV7-9 and J usage is TRBJ2-1; possible D gene TRBD2, 5 bases. Trimming shortened V by 1 base and J by 4 bases, and 11 bases separated the two germline ends. The CDR3 length is 15 residues. Germline CDR1 and CDR2: SEHNR and FQNEAQ (reference sequence). The CDR3 sequence: CASSLELVIYNEQFF. As DNA, the CDR3 is TGTGCCAGCAGCTTAGAACTAGTGATATACAATGAGCAGTTCTTC.

This clone has a handful of counts. This sequence joins TRBV12-3 or TRBV12-4 and TRBJ2-2; no clear D gene. Trimming removed 6 bases at V and 3 bases at J, with 5 bases between. CDR3 size: 12 residues. The CDR3 nucleotides read TGTGCCAGCAGACACCACACCGGGGAGCTGTTTTTT. It codes for CASRHHTGELFF.

V usage is TRBV6-6 and J usage is TRBJ1-3; D gene unclear. V was cut by 5 bases and J by 16 bases, with 21 bases left in between. Germline V lookup: CDR1 MNHNY, CDR2 SVGAGI (reference sequence). This CDR3 contains 13 residues. CDR3 amino acids: CASSPRTAALAYF. The CDR3 DNA sequence: TGTGCCAGCAGTCCCCGGACGGCCGCTCTAGCGTATTTT.

The chain carries TRBV14 and TRBJ2-7; 8 nucleotides line up with TRBD1. The trim removed 4 bases at V and 4 bases at J, leaving 6 bases unmatched. The CDR3 has 14 amino acids. Germline loops: CDR1 SGHDN, CDR2 FVKESK. This CDR3 is CASSPGQGNYEQYF. In nucleotides, the CDR3 is TGTGCCAGCAGCCCTGGACAGGGTAATTACGAGCAGTACTTC. The entire variable domain, with the rest obtained from reference TRBV14 and TRBJ2-7, is as follows: EAGVTQFPSHSVIEKGQTVTLRCDPISGHDNLYWYRRVMGKEIKFLLHFVKESKQDESGMPNNRFLAERTGGTYSTLKVQPAELEDSGVYFCASSPGQGNYEQYFGPGTRLTVT.

V and J are TRBV19 and TRBJ1-2; 7 nucleotides line up with TRBD1. The CDR3 has 13 residues. J was trimmed by 2 bases and V by 4 bases; bases with no gene match: 1. The germline V gene has CDR1 LNHDA and CDR2 SQIVND (reference sequence). CDR3 coding DNA: TGTGCCAGTAGTAAGGGACAGAACTATGGCTACACCTTC. It codes for CASSKGQNYGYTF.

This chain joins TRBV5-1 and TRBJ2-1; D may be TRBD2 (5 bases). The CDR3 runs 16 residues. Per germline, CDR1 SGHRS and CDR2 YFSETQ. Trimming removed 3 bases at V and 5 bases at J, with 18 bases between. CDR3 DNA: TGCGCCAGCAGCTCCACGTGGACCCTAGCCCACAATGAGCAGTTCTTC. Translated: CASSSTWTLAHNEQFF.

This chain uses TRBV13 with TRBJ1-2; a weak D match, TRBD1 (6 bases). The CDR3 has 13 residues. Trimming took off 3 bases at V and 9 bases at J, with 14 bases between the two ends. Germline loops: CDR1 PRHDT, CDR2 FYEKMQ (reference sequence). The CDR3 loop is CASSLDSHGSYTF. CDR3 bases: TGTGCCAGCAGCTTGGACAGTCACGGTAGCTACACCTTC.

This chain links TRBV19 with TRBJ2-7, with 7 positions matching TRBD2. The CDR3 consists of 16 residues. With V trimmed by 2 bases and J by 5 bases, 12 bases remained unmatched. Germline V gene sequence: CDR1 LNHDA, CDR2 SQIVND (reference sequence). The DNA of the CDR3 is TGTGCCAGTAGTATACAGCGGGAATCTCTCGTCCACGAGCAGTACTTC. It is translated as CASSIQRESLVHEQYF.

The chain links TRBV24-1 to TRBJ1-1; a possible D gene is TRBD1 (6 bases). The CDR3 sequence is 13 residues long. Trimming pared 3 bases from V and 10 bases from J, leaving 14 bases between. From germline, CDR1 is KGHDR and CDR2 SFDVKD. CDR3 in DNA: TGTGCCACCAGTGATATGGAGACAGGAGGAGCTTTCTTT. As protein: CATSDMETGGAFF.

This chain links TRBV9 with TRBJ1-3; D remains unclear. The CDR3 has 13 residues. In germline, CDR1 is SGDLS, CDR2 YYNGEE. The germline V and J ends were trimmed by 4 bases and 1 base, with 6 bases remaining between them. The CDR3 DNA reads TGTGCCAGCAGCCCCCGGTCTGGAAACACCATATATTTT. This codes for CASSPRSGNTIYF.

The CDR3 loop reads CASSSSGGSDEQFF. The CDR3 DNA reads TGTGCCAGCAGCTCCTCGGGGGGGTCGGATGAGCAGTTCTTC. This chain joins TRBV7-9 and TRBJ2-1; TRBD2 aligns across 8 bases. The CDR3 extends over 14 amino acids. Trimming at V came to 4 bases and at J to 8 bases, leaving 7 bases not matched to a gene. The germline CDR1 and CDR2 sequences are SEHNR and FQNEAQ (reference sequence).

The chain combines TRBV5-4 with TRBJ2-2; a weak D match, TRBD1 (7 bases). Per germline, CDR1 SGHNT and CDR2 YYREEE (reference sequence). V was trimmed by 2 bases and J by 4 bases, leaving 15 bases between them. The CDR3 length is 16 residues. CDR3 nucleotides: TGTGCCAGCAGCTTTGGGGGGCAGGGGGGCACCGGGGAGCTGTTTTTT. Protein: CASSFGGQGGTGELFF.

The chain couples TRBV24-1 to TRBJ2-2; no clear D. CDR3 length: 16 residues. Trimming took 3 bases from V and 1 from J, leaving 11 bases between them. Germline V lookup: CDR1 KGHDR, CDR2 SFDVKD. The CDR3 DNA reads as TGTGCCACCAGTGATACTCCCCCATTGAACACCGGGGAGCTGTTTTTT. Translated, it gives CATSDTPPLNTGELFF.

This chain connects TRBV27 to TRBJ2-2, with a tentative D call TRBD1 (5 bases). CDR1 and CDR2 (germline): MNHEY, SMNVEV (reference sequence). The germline V and J ends were trimmed by 2 bases and 8 bases, with 15 bases remaining between them. The CDR3 sequence is 15 residues long. CDR3 bases: TGTGCCAGCAGTTTAAGTTGGGGCCCTTTAGGGGAGCTGTTTTTT. Translated, it gives CASSLSWGPLGELFF.

The rearrangement uses TRBV7-3 and TRBJ2-1; D is possibly TRBD1 (5 bases). V was pared by 5 bases and J by 4 bases, with 12 bases between. This CDR3 contains 14 residues. The V gene's germline CDR1 is SGHTA and CDR2 FQGTGA. CDR3 loop: CASSPYRGYNEQFF. CDR3 nucleotide sequence: TGTGCCAGCAGCCCATATAGGGGTTACAATGAGCAGTTCTTC.

The chain has TRBV20-1 and TRBJ2-7; D is unresolved. The CDR3 covers 11 residues. The V gene lost 3 bases and the J gene lost 6 bases, with 9 bases spanning the gap. Germline V gene lookup returns CDR1 DFQATT and CDR2 SNEGSKA (reference sequence). The CDR3 is CSARRSFEQYF. Here the CDR3 DNA reads TGCAGTGCTAGGCGGAGCTTCGAGCAGTACTTC.

This chain connects TRBV9 to TRBJ2-1; D is unclear. From germline, CDR1 is SGDLS and CDR2 YYNGEE. This CDR3 has 15 amino acids. V lost 2 bases, J lost 2 bases, and 11 bases lay in between. The CDR3 spells CASSVGEFPYNEQFF. The CDR3 DNA is TGTGCCAGCAGCGTCGGTGAATTCCCCTACAATGAGCAGTTCTTC. Looking up the rest from reference TRBV9 and TRBJ2-1 gives the full variable domain: DSGVTQTPKHLITATGQRVTLRCSPRSGDLSVYWYQQSLDQGLQFLIQYYNGEERAKGNILERFSAQQFPDLHSELNLSSLELGDSALYFCASSVGEFPYNEQFFGPGTRLTVL.

The V gene is TRBV7-3, the J gene TRBJ2-7, with 8 positions matching TRBD2. The CDR3 consists of 14 residues. V gave up 0 bases and J gave up 5 bases; unmatched junction bases: 3. Germline V gene data show CDR1 as SGHTA and CDR2 as FQGTGA. The CDR3 spells CASSLTRTSNEQYF. CDR3 sequence (DNA): TGTGCCAGCAGCTTAACGCGGACTAGCAACGAGCAGTACTTC.

The CDR3 nucleotides are TGTGCCAGCAGACCGACGGGGGGGGAGCAGTACTTC. Translation gives CASRPTGGEQYF. The chain recombines TRBV7-9 with TRBJ2-7; TRBD2 matches 8 bases. V lost 6 bases, J lost 7 bases, and 5 bases stayed unmatched. This CDR3 is built from 12 residues. The germline V gene has CDR1 SEHNR and CDR2 FQNEAQ (reference sequence).

The chain has TRBV4-3 and TRBJ2-1; no firm D call. Germline CDR1 and CDR2: LGHNA and YSLEER. With 5 bases removed from V and 1 base from J, the gap between germline ends came to 12 bases. The CDR3 runs 15 residues. The CDR3 loop is CASSTSAQSYNEQFF. CDR3 nucleotides: TGCGCCAGCAGCACATCCGCACAATCCTACAATGAGCAGTTCTTC.

The chain joins TRBV5-1 to TRBJ1-1; 7 bases agree with TRBD1. Germline CDR1 SGHRS, CDR2 YFSETQ. Trimming cost V 4 bases and J 6 bases; bases outside gene matches: 3. The CDR3 consists of 12 residues. Here the CDR3 DNA reads TGCGCCAGCAGCGCCCAGGGGGCTGAAGCTTTCTTT. It yields the protein CASSAQGAEAFF.

The gene calls are TRBV6-2 or TRBV6-3 and TRBJ1-1, with TRBD1 as a possible D gene (5 bases). The V end was cut by 2 bases, the J end by 11 bases, with 12 bases between. Looked up from germline, CDR1 is MNHEY and CDR2 is SVGEGT. This CDR3 spans 12 amino acids. The CDR3 here is CASSYGLGVAFF. Written as DNA, the CDR3 is TGTGCCAGCAGTTACGGATTAGGGGTTGCTTTCTTT.

This chain connects TRBV29-1 to TRBJ2-3; 8 bases are shared with TRBD1. With V trimmed by 4 bases and J by 3 bases, 12 bases remained unmatched. CDR3 length: 16 residues. The V gene's germline CDR1 is SQVTM and CDR2 ANQGSEA. In nucleotides, the CDR3 is TGCAGCGTTGGATGGGGACAGGACCCGTGGACAGATACGCAGTATTTT. It translates to CSVGWGQDPWTDTQYF.